This TCR beta chain was identified during a study of T cell responses to AZD1222 COVID-19 vaccine. Study-level findings and limits: Two AZD1222 administrations were followed by greater Spike-specific TCR breadth and depth. Sampling captured repertoires only after the peak T cell response. Recipients of AZD1222 seropositive at baseline numbered only 6 or 7.

Using immunoSEQ multiplex PCR, the repertoire was profiled, and TCRdb retains in-frame clones only, with some absent. The sample lists 150,000 to 180,000 clones, 88% occurring once. Points on this clone: Its antigen is not known.

Germline V gives CDR1 SGHVS, CDR2 FQNEAQ. The CDR3 is 13 residues long. Trimming removed 3 bases at V and 8 bases at J, with 10 bases between. This sequence joins TRBV7-8 and TRBJ1-4; TRBD1 might be the D (5 bases). The sequence came from an adult in good health. The sample in question was peripheral blood, obtained on day 0 of AZD1222 vaccination. The CDR3 coding sequence is TGTGCCAGCAGCTTGCGAGGGGAGGAAAAACTGTTTTTT. Its translation: CASSLRGEEKLFF.